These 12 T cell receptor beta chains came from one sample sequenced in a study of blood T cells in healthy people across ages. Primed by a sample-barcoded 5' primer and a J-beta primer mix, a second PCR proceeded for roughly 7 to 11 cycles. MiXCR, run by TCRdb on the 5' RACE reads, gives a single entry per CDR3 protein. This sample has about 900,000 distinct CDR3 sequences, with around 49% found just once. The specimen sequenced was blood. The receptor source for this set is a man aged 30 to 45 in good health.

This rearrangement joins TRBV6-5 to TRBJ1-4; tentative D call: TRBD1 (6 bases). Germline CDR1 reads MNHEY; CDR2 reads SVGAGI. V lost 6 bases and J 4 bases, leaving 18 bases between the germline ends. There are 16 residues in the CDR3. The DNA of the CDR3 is TGTGCCAGCAGCTATCGAAGAACAGGGAGTAATGAAAAACTGTTTTTT. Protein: CASSYRRTGSNEKLFF.

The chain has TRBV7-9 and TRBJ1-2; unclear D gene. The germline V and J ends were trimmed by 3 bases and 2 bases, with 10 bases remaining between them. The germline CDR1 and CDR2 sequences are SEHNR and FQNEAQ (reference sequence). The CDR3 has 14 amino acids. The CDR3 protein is CASSLPLLNYGYTF. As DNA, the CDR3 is TGTGCCAGCAGCTTGCCCCTACTAAACTATGGCTACACCTTC.

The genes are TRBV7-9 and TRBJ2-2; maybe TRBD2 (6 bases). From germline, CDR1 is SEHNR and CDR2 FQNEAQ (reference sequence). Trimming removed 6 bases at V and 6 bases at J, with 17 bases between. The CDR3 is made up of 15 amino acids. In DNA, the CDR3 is TGTGCCAGCAGGTCACTGGGGGGATTAGCCGGGGAGCTGTTTTTT. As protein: CASRSLGGLAGELFF. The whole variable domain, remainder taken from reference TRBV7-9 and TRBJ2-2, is DTGVSQNPRHKITKRGQNVTFRCDPISEHNRLYWYRQTLGQGPEFLTYFQNEAQLEKSRLLSDRFSAERPKGSFSTLEIQRTEQGDSAMYLCASRSLGGLAGELFFGEGSRLTVL.

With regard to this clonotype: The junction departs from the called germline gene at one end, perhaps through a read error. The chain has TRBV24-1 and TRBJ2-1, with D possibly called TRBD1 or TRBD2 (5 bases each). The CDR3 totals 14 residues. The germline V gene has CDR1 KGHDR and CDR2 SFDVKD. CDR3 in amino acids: CTTSDQGAGHEQFF. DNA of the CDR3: TGTACCACCAGTGATCAGGGAGCAGGGCATGAGCAGTTCTTC.

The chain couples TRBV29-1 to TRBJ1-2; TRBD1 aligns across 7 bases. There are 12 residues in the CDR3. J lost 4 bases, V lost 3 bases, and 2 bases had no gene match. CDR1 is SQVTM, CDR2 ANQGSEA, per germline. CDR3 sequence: CSVETGSYGYTF. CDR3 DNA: TGCAGCGTTGAGACAGGGAGCTATGGCTACACCTTC.

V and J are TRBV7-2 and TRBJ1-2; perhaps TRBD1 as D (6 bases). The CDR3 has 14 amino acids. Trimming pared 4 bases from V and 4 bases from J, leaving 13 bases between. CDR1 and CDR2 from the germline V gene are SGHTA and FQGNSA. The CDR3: CASSWDTGTYGYTF. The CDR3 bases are TGTGCCAGCAGCTGGGATACAGGGACCTATGGCTACACCTTC.

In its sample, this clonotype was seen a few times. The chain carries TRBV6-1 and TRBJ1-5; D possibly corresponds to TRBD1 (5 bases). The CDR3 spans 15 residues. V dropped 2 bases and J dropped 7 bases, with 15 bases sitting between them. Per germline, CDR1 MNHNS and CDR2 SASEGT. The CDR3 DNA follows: TGTGCCAGCAGTGAAACCGCGGGAGCAGGGCAGCCCCAGCATTTT. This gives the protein CASSETAGAGQPQHF.

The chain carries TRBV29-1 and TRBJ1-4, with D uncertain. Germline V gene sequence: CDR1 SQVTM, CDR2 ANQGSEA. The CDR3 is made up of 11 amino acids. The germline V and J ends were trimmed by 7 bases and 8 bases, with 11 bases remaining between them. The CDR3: CSGGEGEKLFF. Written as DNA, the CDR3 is TGCAGCGGTGGGGAAGGCGAAAAACTGTTTTTT. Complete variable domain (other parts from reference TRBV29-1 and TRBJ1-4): SAVISQKPSRDICQRGTSLTIQCQVDSQVTMMFWYRQQPGQSLTLIATANQGSEATYESGFVIDKFPISRPNLTFSTLTVSNMSPEDSSIYLCSGGEGEKLFFGSGTQLSVL.

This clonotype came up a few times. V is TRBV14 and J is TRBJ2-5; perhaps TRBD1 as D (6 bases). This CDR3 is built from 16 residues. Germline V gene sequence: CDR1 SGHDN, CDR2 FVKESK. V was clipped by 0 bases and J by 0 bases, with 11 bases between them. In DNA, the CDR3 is TGTGCCAGCAGCCAAGAAGGACAGAGACACCAAGAGACCCAGTACTTC. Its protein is CASSQEGQRHQETQYF.

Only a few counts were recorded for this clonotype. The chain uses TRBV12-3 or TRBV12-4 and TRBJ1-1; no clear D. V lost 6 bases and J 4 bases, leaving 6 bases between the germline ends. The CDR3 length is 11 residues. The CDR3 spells CASRLFTEAFF. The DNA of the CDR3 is TGTGCCAGCAGGCTGTTCACTGAAGCTTTCTTT.

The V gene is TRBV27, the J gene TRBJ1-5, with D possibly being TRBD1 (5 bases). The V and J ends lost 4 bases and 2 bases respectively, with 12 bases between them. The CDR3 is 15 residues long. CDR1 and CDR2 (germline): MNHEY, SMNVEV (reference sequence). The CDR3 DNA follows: TGTGCCAGCAGTTCGCAGGGTATACGCAATCAGCCCCAGCATTTT. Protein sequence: CASSSQGIRNQPQHF.

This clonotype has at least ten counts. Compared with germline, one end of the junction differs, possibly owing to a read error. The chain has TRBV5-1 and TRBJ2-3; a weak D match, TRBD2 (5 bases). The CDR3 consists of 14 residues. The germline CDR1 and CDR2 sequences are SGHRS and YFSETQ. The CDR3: CASSLAGSTDTQYF. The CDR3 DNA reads TGTGCCAGCAGCTTGGCGGGTAGCACAGATACGCAGTATTTT.